The T cell receptor beta chain under discussion was sequenced for a study of blood T cell repertoires in COVID-19. Study context: Researchers got acute and convalescent COVID-19 samples from the United States, Italy and Spain. Sources were T cells, B-cell-depleted T cells, or PBMCs; the material itself was cDNA or gDNA.

Per the authors' pipeline: Reference gene primer amplification yielded estimated nucleated cell counts. This table comes from immunoSEQ multiplex PCR, and its TCRdb copy is limited to in-frame clones, with some not included. That table furnishes V, J and clone size, whereas the DNA furnished D and trimming. Altogether about 120,000 clones are present, more than 80% being singletons, with the ten largest covering less than 11%. The CDR3 sequence is 16 residues long. Germline V lookup: CDR1 LGHDT, CDR2 YNNKEL (reference sequence). Unmatched junction bases numbered 9, after V lost 2 bases and J lost 3 bases.

The receptor was isolated from a human donor in a cohort sampled during active COVID-19. The sample comprised peripheral blood. This rearrangement joins TRBV3-1 (or the pseudogene TRBV3-2) to TRBJ2-7; 8 bases match TRBD2. In DNA, the CDR3 is TGTGCCAGCAGCCAATATCGAAACAGCGGGGGCTACGAGCAGTACTTC. It specifies CASSQYRNSGGYEQYF.